The rows below give T cell receptor beta chains drawn from one sample of a study of blood T cell repertoires in COVID-19. Here immunoSEQ multiplex PCR was the method, and the copy in TCRdb shows in-frame clones only, minus some. The data contain over 150,000 clones, approximately 86% of them singletons. The sequencing input was peripheral blood. The receptors were sampled from a man aged 55 to 69 with COVID-19, enrolled during active disease. Both conserved end residues are part of each CDR3. Each record gives: J gene, clone size, D gene, V gene, CDR3 protein, CDR3 DNA. D genes are given only for firm matches. Expanded clones get a size class; other rows say once, few or many, or leave the size out.

j_gene: TRBJ1-6; abundance: few; d_gene: TRBD1; v_gene: TRBV25-1; CDR3aa: CASTTGRYDSPLHF; CDR3nt: TGTGCCAGTACGACAGGGAGGTATGATTCACCCCTCCACTTT
j_gene: TRBJ1-1; abundance: -; d_gene: -; v_gene: TRBV19; CDR3aa: CASSIARNTEAFF; CDR3nt: TGTGCCAGTAGTATTGCGAGGAACACTGAAGCTTTCTTT
j_gene: TRBJ2-7; abundance: -; d_gene: TRBD1; v_gene: TRBV28; CDR3aa: CASKSRGRRPNEQYF; CDR3nt: TGTGCCAGCAAGTCCAGGGGGCGACGTCCCAACGAGCAGTACTTC
j_gene: TRBJ2-7; abundance: -; d_gene: TRBD1; v_gene: TRBV6-5; CDR3aa: CASSYLTGAEQYF; CDR3nt: TGTGCCAGCAGTTACTTGACAGGGGCCGAGCAGTACTTC
j_gene: TRBJ1-6; abundance: -; d_gene: TRBD1; v_gene: TRBV6-6; CDR3aa: CASRYIRGRLSSPLHF; CDR3nt: TGTGCCAGCAGATATATCAGGGGGCGCCTCTCCTCACCCCTCCACTTT
j_gene: TRBJ1-6; abundance: -; d_gene: TRBD1; v_gene: TRBV18; CDR3aa: CASSVGQVPNSPLHF; CDR3nt: TGTGCCAGCTCAGTCGGACAGGTACCTAATTCACCCCTCCACTTT
j_gene: TRBJ1-6; abundance: few; d_gene: -; v_gene: TRBV9; CDR3aa: CASSERGIVYNSPLHF; CDR3nt: TGTGCCAGCAGCGAAAGAGGAATCGTCTATAATTCACCCCTCCACTTT
j_gene: TRBJ2-7; abundance: few; d_gene: TRBD1; v_gene: TRBV19; CDR3aa: CASSISAGGDYEQYF; CDR3nt: TGTGCCAGTAGTATTTCGGCAGGGGGAGACTACGAGCAGTACTTC
j_gene: TRBJ1-5; abundance: -; d_gene: -; v_gene: TRBV29-1; CDR3aa: CSVEVGRDQPQHF; CDR3nt: TGCAGCGTTGAGGTGGGCCGCGATCAGCCCCAGCATTTT
j_gene: TRBJ1-1; abundance: few; d_gene: -; v_gene: TRBV3-1/TRBV3-2; CDR3aa: CASSANFRTEAFF; CDR3nt: TGTGCCAGCAGCGCCAACTTTCGCACTGAAGCTTTCTTT
j_gene: TRBJ1-4; abundance: -; d_gene: -; v_gene: TRBV11-3; CDR3aa: CASSWEAEKLFF; CDR3nt: TGTGCCAGCAGCTGGGAGGCTGAAAAACTGTTTTTT
j_gene: TRBJ1-2; abundance: -; d_gene: -; v_gene: TRBV6-2/TRBV6-3; CDR3aa: CASSYAGRGYTF; CDR3nt: TGTGCCAGCAGTTACGCAGGTCGAGGCTACACCTTC
j_gene: TRBJ1-2; abundance: few; d_gene: -; v_gene: TRBV5-1; CDR3aa: CASSWATTNYGYTF; CDR3nt: TGCGCCAGCAGCTGGGCGACAACTAACTATGGCTACACCTTC
j_gene: TRBJ2-5; abundance: -; d_gene: -; v_gene: TRBV29-1; CDR3aa: CSVDRLETQYF; CDR3nt: TGCAGCGTTGACAGGTTAGAGACCCAGTACTTC
j_gene: TRBJ2-3; abundance: -; d_gene: TRBD2; v_gene: TRBV2; CDR3aa: CASRTGLAGGQSTDTQYF; CDR3nt: TGTGCCAGCAGAACGGGACTAGCGGGAGGCCAAAGCACAGATACGCAGTATTTT
j_gene: TRBJ1-1; abundance: -; d_gene: -; v_gene: TRBV2; CDR3aa: CASSEAWGGREAFF; CDR3nt: TGTGCCAGCAGTGAAGCTTGGGGGGGACGTGAAGCTTTCTTT